This TCR beta chain was captured in a study of blood T cell repertoires in COVID-19. The overall study: From the United States, Italy and Spain came samples of acute and convalescent COVID-19. The analysed material was cDNA or gDNA that came from T cells, B-cell-depleted T cells, or PBMCs.

The CDR3 length is 16 residues. The junction had 6 bases not matched to a gene; V was cut back by 2 bases and J by 4 bases. The germline V gene has CDR1 LGHDT and CDR2 YNNKEL (reference sequence). In the study's own analysis: By means of reference gene primer amplification, nucleated cell counts were estimated. Method: immunoSEQ multiplex PCR; TCRdb's copy keeps in-frame clones and lacks some. That table furnishes V, J and clone size, whereas the DNA furnished D and trimming. This sample yields around 80,000 clones, of which about nine tenths are seen a single time; less than 0.8% belongs to the top ten.

The source of this sequence is an elderly woman with acute or convalescent COVID-19. The chain has TRBV3-1 (or the pseudogene TRBV3-2) and TRBJ2-3, with 10 bases aligning to TRBD2. Sequencing input: peripheral blood. In DNA, the CDR3 is TGTGCCAGCAGCCAAAGGGGGAGCGGGAGGGCAGATACGCAGTATTTT. This encodes CASSQRGSGRADTQYF.